Listed below are T cell receptor beta chains from one sample, sequenced in a study of identical twins. MiXCR was run by TCRdb on the 5' RACE reads, yielding one entry per CDR3 protein. This table has around 100,000 distinct CDR3 sequences, 4.5% to 6.5% appearing once. Sequencing was carried out using memory T cells sorted from blood. All receptors derive from a woman in her forties or fifties in good health. The CDR3 runs from the conserved cysteine through the conserved F or W. Each record gives: CDR3 length, J gene, clone size, V gene, D gene, CDR3 protein, CDR3 DNA. A D gene is named only where the DNA matches it firmly. Expanded clones are given a class, and other clones once, few, many or no size at all.

cdr3_length: 15; j_call: TRBJ2-1; clone_size: .; v_call: TRBV7-2; d_call: TRBD2; cdr3_aa: CASSLDQRETNEQFF; cdr3_nt: TGTGCCAGCAGCTTAGACCAGCGGGAGACCAATGAGCAGTTCTTC
cdr3_length: 14; j_call: TRBJ2-5; clone_size: many; v_call: TRBV25-1; d_call: .; cdr3_aa: CASSEPGRLGTQYF; cdr3_nt: TGTGCCAGCAGTGAGCCGGGACGGCTGGGGACCCAGTACTTC
cdr3_length: 14; j_call: TRBJ2-2; clone_size: many; v_call: TRBV12-3/TRBV12-4; d_call: .; cdr3_aa: CASSQSRKTGELFF; cdr3_nt: TGTGCCAGCAGTCAATCTAGGAAAACCGGGGAGCTGTTTTTT
cdr3_length: 15; j_call: TRBJ2-5; clone_size: many; v_call: TRBV5-5; d_call: .; cdr3_aa: CASAPRGQQQETQYF; cdr3_nt: TGTGCCAGCGCTCCGCGGGGACAGCAGCAAGAGACCCAGTACTTC
cdr3_length: 14; j_call: TRBJ2-7; clone_size: many; v_call: TRBV18; d_call: .; cdr3_aa: CASSLRTDSYEQYF; cdr3_nt: TGTGCCAGCTCACTACGGACCGACTCCTACGAGCAGTACTTC
cdr3_length: 13; j_call: TRBJ1-5; clone_size: few; v_call: TRBV14; d_call: .; cdr3_aa: CASSFSGGQPQHF; cdr3_nt: TGTGCCAGCAGCTTTTCGGGTGGGCAGCCCCAGCATTTT
cdr3_length: 12; j_call: TRBJ1-1; clone_size: .; v_call: TRBV30; d_call: .; cdr3_aa: CAWTRGSTEAFF; cdr3_nt: TGTGCCTGGACCAGGGGAAGCACTGAAGCTTTCTTT
cdr3_length: 16; j_call: TRBJ2-2; clone_size: few; v_call: TRBV12-3/TRBV12-4; d_call: .; cdr3_aa: CASSWGGPTETGELFF; cdr3_nt: TGTGCCAGCAGTTGGGGCGGACCAACGGAGACCGGGGAGCTGTTTTTT
cdr3_length: 13; j_call: TRBJ1-1; clone_size: few; v_call: TRBV18; d_call: TRBD1; cdr3_aa: CASSQGADTEAFF; cdr3_nt: TGTGCCAGCTCACAGGGGGCAGACACTGAAGCTTTCTTT
cdr3_length: 13; j_call: TRBJ2-1; clone_size: .; v_call: TRBV5-1; d_call: .; cdr3_aa: CASSLASGLEQFF; cdr3_nt: TGCGCCAGCAGCTTGGCCTCAGGTCTTGAGCAGTTCTTC
cdr3_length: 13; j_call: TRBJ2-2; clone_size: .; v_call: TRBV7-9; d_call: .; cdr3_aa: CASSLLGSGELFF; cdr3_nt: TGTGCCAGCAGCTTGCTGGGGTCCGGGGAGCTGTTTTTT
cdr3_length: 15; j_call: TRBJ2-3; clone_size: many; v_call: TRBV4-1; d_call: TRBD2; cdr3_aa: CASSRTGTTTDTQYF; cdr3_nt: TGCGCCAGCAGCCGAACCGGGACTACCACAGATACGCAGTATTTT
cdr3_length: 16; j_call: TRBJ2-3; clone_size: .; v_call: TRBV20-1; d_call: .; cdr3_aa: CSALSITLSSTDTQYF; cdr3_nt: TGCAGTGCCTTAAGTATCACACTCTCAAGCACAGATACGCAGTATTTT
cdr3_length: 13; j_call: TRBJ1-1; clone_size: many; v_call: TRBV29-1; d_call: TRBD1; cdr3_aa: CSVSDRVNTEAFF; cdr3_nt: TGCAGCGTTTCGGACAGGGTAAACACTGAAGCTTTCTTT
cdr3_length: 14; j_call: TRBJ2-2; clone_size: many; v_call: TRBV3-1; d_call: .; cdr3_aa: CASSQSYSSGELFF; cdr3_nt: TGTGCCAGCAGCCAATCATATTCGTCCGGGGAGCTGTTTTTT
cdr3_length: 12; j_call: TRBJ2-2; clone_size: .; v_call: TRBV18; d_call: .; cdr3_aa: CASSPYPGELFF; cdr3_nt: TGTGCCAGCTCGCCTTACCCCGGGGAGCTGTTTTTT
cdr3_length: 13; j_call: TRBJ2-7; clone_size: few; v_call: TRBV18; d_call: .; cdr3_aa: CASSPYGQYEQYF; cdr3_nt: TGTGCCAGCTCACCATACGGACAGTACGAGCAGTACTTC
cdr3_length: 14; j_call: TRBJ2-3; clone_size: .; v_call: TRBV28; d_call: TRBD2; cdr3_aa: CASCQAGGSDTQYF; cdr3_nt: TGTGCCAGCTGTCAGGCGGGAGGATCAGATACGCAGTATTTT
cdr3_length: 14; j_call: TRBJ2-2; clone_size: many; v_call: TRBV24-1; d_call: .; cdr3_aa: CATSDPASTGELFF; cdr3_nt: TGTGCCACCAGTGATCCGGCGAGCACCGGGGAGCTGTTTTTT
cdr3_length: 16; j_call: TRBJ2-1; clone_size: many; v_call: TRBV5-1; d_call: TRBD2; cdr3_aa: CASSLVAGGPLGEQFF; cdr3_nt: TGCGCCAGCAGCTTGGTAGCGGGAGGGCCACTGGGTGAGCAGTTCTTC
cdr3_length: 16; j_call: TRBJ2-3; clone_size: many; v_call: TRBV6-5; d_call: .; cdr3_aa: CASSYSRGQAVDTQYF; cdr3_nt: TGTGCCAGCAGTTACTCGCGCGGTCAGGCAGTGGATACGCAGTATTTT
cdr3_length: 14; j_call: TRBJ2-5; clone_size: many; v_call: TRBV28; d_call: .; cdr3_aa: CASGGARGGETQYF; cdr3_nt: TGTGCCAGCGGCGGGGCGCGGGGTGGAGAGACCCAGTACTTC
cdr3_length: 16; j_call: TRBJ2-2; clone_size: few; v_call: TRBV29-1; d_call: .; cdr3_aa: CSVAAPGVSNTGELFF; cdr3_nt: TGCAGCGTAGCCGCTCCAGGGGTGTCGAACACCGGGGAGCTGTTTTTT
cdr3_length: 12; j_call: TRBJ2-5; clone_size: many; v_call: TRBV7-9; d_call: .; cdr3_aa: CASSLGLGTQYF; cdr3_nt: TGTGCCAGCAGCTTAGGTTTGGGGACCCAGTACTTC
cdr3_length: 21; j_call: TRBJ2-6; clone_size: few; v_call: TRBV19; d_call: .; cdr3_aa: CASSISRPQGRDVSGANVLTF; cdr3_nt: TGTGCCAGTAGTATCTCCCGTCCCCAGGGGCGGGACGTTTCCGGGGCCAACGTCCTGACTTTC
cdr3_length: 13; j_call: TRBJ2-1; clone_size: many; v_call: TRBV7-9; d_call: .; cdr3_aa: CASSLEKAMRQFF; cdr3_nt: TGTGCCAGCAGCTTAGAGAAGGCCATGAGGCAGTTCTTC
cdr3_length: 14; j_call: TRBJ2-2; clone_size: many; v_call: TRBV7-8; d_call: .; cdr3_aa: CASSLLTNTGELFF; cdr3_nt: TGTGCCAGCAGCTTATTAACGAACACCGGGGAGCTGTTTTTT
cdr3_length: 15; j_call: TRBJ1-1; clone_size: many; v_call: TRBV9; d_call: .; cdr3_aa: CASSVEYRVNTEAFF; cdr3_nt: TGTGCCAGCAGCGTAGAGTACAGGGTGAACACTGAAGCTTTCTTT
cdr3_length: 12; j_call: TRBJ2-1; clone_size: many; v_call: TRBV12-3/TRBV12-4; d_call: TRBD2; cdr3_aa: CASSYLAEEQFF; cdr3_nt: TGTGCCAGCAGTTACCTAGCGGAGGAGCAGTTCTTC
cdr3_length: 15; j_call: TRBJ2-6; clone_size: many; v_call: TRBV6-5; d_call: .; cdr3_aa: CASSYRVAGANVLTF; cdr3_nt: TGTGCCAGCAGTTATCGCGTTGCTGGGGCCAACGTCCTGACTTTC
cdr3_length: 12; j_call: TRBJ2-5; clone_size: many; v_call: TRBV19; d_call: TRBD2; cdr3_aa: CASGSGGETQYF; cdr3_nt: TGTGCCAGTGGGTCGGGAGGAGAGACCCAGTACTTC
cdr3_length: 16; j_call: TRBJ1-3; clone_size: many; v_call: TRBV3-1; d_call: .; cdr3_aa: CASSQEGAHSGNTIYF; cdr3_nt: TGTGCCAGCAGCCAAGAGGGCGCTCACTCTGGAAACACCATATATTTT
cdr3_length: 14; j_call: TRBJ1-1; clone_size: few; v_call: TRBV7-9; d_call: .; cdr3_aa: CASSLAVPPSEAFF; cdr3_nt: TGTGCCAGCAGCTTAGCTGTTCCACCCTCTGAAGCTTTCTTT
cdr3_length: 14; j_call: TRBJ2-7; clone_size: .; v_call: TRBV20-1; d_call: TRBD1; cdr3_aa: CSAIRDRSSYEQYF; cdr3_nt: TGCAGTGCCATCCGGGACAGGAGCTCCTACGAGCAGTACTTC
cdr3_length: 12; j_call: TRBJ2-3; clone_size: many; v_call: TRBV5-6; d_call: TRBD1; cdr3_aa: CASSPGTATQYF; cdr3_nt: TGTGCCAGCAGCCCGGGGACAGCCACGCAGTATTTT
cdr3_length: 15; j_call: TRBJ1-6; clone_size: few; v_call: TRBV20-1; d_call: .; cdr3_aa: CSARVTSPGYSPLHF; cdr3_nt: TGCAGTGCTAGGGTCACGAGCCCCGGGTATTCACCCCTCCACTTT
cdr3_length: 15; j_call: TRBJ2-7; clone_size: many; v_call: TRBV6-6; d_call: TRBD1; cdr3_aa: CASSYSRQGANEQYF; cdr3_nt: TGTGCCAGCAGTTACTCGAGACAGGGAGCCAACGAGCAGTACTTC
cdr3_length: 15; j_call: TRBJ1-1; clone_size: .; v_call: TRBV5-4; d_call: TRBD1; cdr3_aa: CASGPTGTVNTEAFF; cdr3_nt: TGTGCCAGCGGACCAACCGGGACAGTGAACACTGAAGCTTTCTTT
cdr3_length: 13; j_call: TRBJ1-1; clone_size: many; v_call: TRBV20-1; d_call: .; cdr3_aa: CSAVDRMNTEAFF; cdr3_nt: TGCAGTGCCGTAGACAGGATGAACACTGAAGCTTTCTTT
cdr3_length: 11; j_call: TRBJ2-5; clone_size: many; v_call: TRBV30; d_call: .; cdr3_aa: CAWKLSETQYF; cdr3_nt: TGTGCCTGGAAACTTTCGGAGACCCAGTACTTC
cdr3_length: 13; j_call: TRBJ2-2; clone_size: few; v_call: TRBV6-1; d_call: TRBD2; cdr3_aa: CATGGAVSGELFF; cdr3_nt: TGTGCCACGGGAGGGGCAGTCTCCGGGGAGCTGTTTTTT
cdr3_length: 15; j_call: TRBJ1-2; clone_size: many; v_call: TRBV7-2; d_call: .; cdr3_aa: CASSRASGADYGYTF; cdr3_nt: TGTGCCAGCAGCCGTGCCTCGGGGGCGGACTATGGCTACACCTTC
cdr3_length: 14; j_call: TRBJ2-7; clone_size: few; v_call: TRBV7-9; d_call: TRBD1; cdr3_aa: CASSLGGTDVEQYF; cdr3_nt: TGTGCCAGCAGCTTAGGAGGGACAGATGTCGAGCAGTACTTC
cdr3_length: 17; j_call: TRBJ2-1; clone_size: many; v_call: TRBV14; d_call: TRBD2; cdr3_aa: CASSQVGSGRTHNEQFF; cdr3_nt: TGTGCCAGCAGCCAAGTCGGTAGCGGGAGGACACACAATGAGCAGTTCTTC
cdr3_length: 12; j_call: TRBJ1-5; clone_size: few; v_call: TRBV27; d_call: .; cdr3_aa: CASSSLGQPQHF; cdr3_nt: TGTGCCAGCAGTTCCCTCGGCCAGCCCCAGCATTTT
cdr3_length: 13; j_call: TRBJ1-1; clone_size: few; v_call: TRBV15; d_call: .; cdr3_aa: CATSRLRGSEAFF; cdr3_nt: TGTGCCACCAGCAGATTGAGAGGGTCTGAAGCTTTCTTT
cdr3_length: 16; j_call: TRBJ2-2; clone_size: many; v_call: TRBV4-2; d_call: TRBD2; cdr3_aa: CASSQLRAGGVGELFF; cdr3_nt: TGTGCCAGCAGCCAACTCCGAGCGGGAGGGGTCGGGGAGCTGTTTTTT
cdr3_length: 12; j_call: TRBJ2-7; clone_size: many; v_call: TRBV19; d_call: .; cdr3_aa: CASTGSSYEQYF; cdr3_nt: TGTGCCAGTACAGGCAGCTCCTACGAGCAGTACTTC
cdr3_length: 18; j_call: TRBJ2-2; clone_size: many; v_call: TRBV11-2; d_call: TRBD1; cdr3_aa: CASSFPRGQFANTGELFF; cdr3_nt: TGTGCCAGCAGCTTTCCCAGGGGACAGTTCGCGAACACCGGGGAGCTGTTTTTT
cdr3_length: 13; j_call: TRBJ1-1; clone_size: many; v_call: TRBV20-1; d_call: .; cdr3_aa: CSASRGGDTEAFF; cdr3_nt: TGCAGTGCTTCTCGTGGGGGCGACACTGAAGCTTTCTTT
cdr3_length: 14; j_call: TRBJ1-3; clone_size: many; v_call: TRBV11-3; d_call: .; cdr3_aa: CASSLPNRGNTIYF; cdr3_nt: TGTGCCAGCAGCCTACCGAATCGGGGAAACACCATATATTTT
cdr3_length: 15; j_call: TRBJ2-5; clone_size: .; v_call: TRBV24-1; d_call: .; cdr3_aa: CATSDLGGHQETQYF; cdr3_nt: TGTGCCACCAGTGATTTAGGAGGGCACCAAGAGACCCAGTACTTC
cdr3_length: 14; j_call: TRBJ1-2; clone_size: many; v_call: TRBV27; d_call: .; cdr3_aa: CASSRSTENYGYTF; cdr3_nt: TGTGCCAGCAGTAGATCGACAGAGAACTATGGCTACACCTTC
cdr3_length: 12; j_call: TRBJ2-1; clone_size: many; v_call: TRBV3-1; d_call: .; cdr3_aa: CASSRSGFEQFF; cdr3_nt: TGTGCCAGCAGCCGGAGCGGGTTTGAGCAGTTCTTC
cdr3_length: 13; j_call: TRBJ2-7; clone_size: many; v_call: TRBV28; d_call: .; cdr3_aa: CASCLKPVSEQYF; cdr3_nt: TGTGCCAGCTGCCTAAAACCCGTTAGTGAGCAGTACTTC